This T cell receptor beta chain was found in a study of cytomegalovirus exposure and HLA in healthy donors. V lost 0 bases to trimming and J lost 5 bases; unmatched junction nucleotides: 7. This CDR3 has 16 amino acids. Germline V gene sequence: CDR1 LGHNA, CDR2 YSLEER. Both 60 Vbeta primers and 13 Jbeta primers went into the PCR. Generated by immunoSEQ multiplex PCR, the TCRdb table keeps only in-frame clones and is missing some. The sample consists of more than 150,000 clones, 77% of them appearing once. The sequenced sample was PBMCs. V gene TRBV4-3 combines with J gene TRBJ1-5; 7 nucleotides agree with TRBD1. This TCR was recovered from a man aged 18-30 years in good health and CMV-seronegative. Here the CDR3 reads CASSQEPTGVDQPQHF. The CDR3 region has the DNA TGCGCCAGCAGCCAAGAGCCCACAGGGGTCGATCAGCCCCAGCATTTT.